This T cell receptor (beta chain) came from a study of blood T cells in healthy people across ages (dated by TCRdb to 2013 to 2016). A note on the overall study: Template switching captured roughly one uniquely barcoded TCR beta cDNA molecule per two T cells in model experiments. Using deep sequencing normalized with unique cDNA molecular identifiers, the study measured how TCR beta repertoire diversity changes with age. The donors were split into four age groups: young (average around 15 years), middle-aged (more than 35), aged (about 62) and long-lived (under 90). Donors of different ages were randomly distributed across sequencing lanes to avoid experimental bias. Two additional independent replicas of 1 million unique cDNA reads from the same blood draw were analyzed for two donors (one aged 18 to 29 and one aged 80 or older).

As for this clonotype: The antigen it binds to is not known. Base-call qualities are not available, and no considerably larger clone is one nucleotide away.

Donors were a few dozen systemically healthy Caucasian individuals from Russia aged roughly 6 to 90 years. Each donor gave 8 to 10 milliliters of peripheral blood, collected into EDTA-treated Vacutainer tubes. Ficoll-Paque density-gradient centrifugation was used to isolate PBMCs, with at least 7 million obtained per sample. Total RNA, at least 6 micrograms per sample, was extracted from PBMCs with Trizol reagent. The percentages of naive CD45RAhigh/CD27high T cells were determined by flow cytometry on a PBMC aliquot from every donor. General study outcomes and caveats: Because profiling used bulk unsorted PBMCs, naive and antigen-experienced compartments could not be compared conclusively. The CMV infection status of donors was not known, potentially confounding age-related changes in expanded clonotypes. A strong correlation was found between observed TCR beta diversity and the percentage of naive T cells measured by flow cytometry. As age increased, observed TCR beta diversity per million T cells dropped in a roughly linear way, and a significant reduction was already evident by age roughly 40. Compared with the aged group, the long-lived group had more naive CD4+ T cells, fewer expanded clones and increased TCR diversity, a pattern suggesting age selection. Estimates of total diversity based on one million sequenced T cells were regarded as lower bounds and as underestimates.

Libraries were prepared through 5' RACE. Data came from an Illumina HiSeq 2500. A second PCR of about 6 to 12 cycles was performed with a sample-barcoded 5' primer and a J-beta primer mix. A unique molecular identifier was introduced onto each TCR beta cDNA molecule by a template-switch 5' adaptor carrying 12 random nucleotides. Each sample yielded at least 3 million CDR3-containing paired-end reads. First-strand cDNA was synthesized from all RNA with the Mint cDNA synthesis kit, primed by a TRBC-specific oligonucleotide. After uracil-DNA glycosylase treatment, a first 18-cycle PCR used universal primers M1SS and BC2_uni_R on all cDNA. Processing in the source paper ran as follows. For normalization, 1 million high-quality reads were randomly selected from each sample, with every read carrying a distinct molecular identifier. Instead of being binned into consensus sequences, reads with shared molecular identifiers were discarded. MiTCR, with a Q25 quality threshold and the strictest error-elimination algorithm, was used for CDR3 identification, clonotype clustering and error correction. A nonparametric unseen species model with Euler transformation was used to estimate a lower bound on total TCR beta diversity. The public reads were reprocessed in TCRdb via fastp at Q25 and MiXCR, keeping in-frame beta chains. Records with the same CDR3 protein are collapsed into one entry carrying the most frequent genes and DNA. For this entry, the V and J calls and clone size follow TCRdb and not the study's own pipeline. The sample table records over 300,000 distinct CDR3 sequences; 45% to 65% of these occur just once. The ten most abundant clones make up approximately 51% of the sample.

CDR1 is given as DFQATT and CDR2 as SNEGSKA, both from the germline V gene (reference sequence). The CDR3 runs 14 residues from the cysteine to the phenylalanine. Only the CDR3 part of the read is kept: 42 bases, read in frame from the first base. The receptor's source is a man aged 55 to 70 in good health. The V and J segments used are TRBV20-1 and TRBJ2-5; a tentative D match to TRBD2 spans 5 bases. The DNA end lines up better with TRBJ2-7; the J call may be wrong. Specimen: blood. At the DNA level, the sequence is TGCAGTGCTAGATGGGCTAGCAGCCCTAGCGAGCAGTACTTC. Its translation reads: CSARWASSPSEQYF.